This TCR beta chain was found in a study of T cells in Graves' hyperthyroidism and ophthalmopathy. Study-level results: Most thyroid-expanded clonotypes above 0.001 were also found in blood.

A few counts support this clonotype. As yet, its antigen is unknown. Those with hyperthyroidism were 18 to 65 years old, newly diagnosed, and ill for under 2 months. Those patients with uncontrolled infection, other autoimmune disease, pregnancy or lactation were excluded. V lost 0 bases, J lost 4 bases, and 10 bases lay in between. Germline-derived CDR1 and CDR2 are ENHRY and SYGVKD. This CDR3 comprises 14 residues. From RNA transcripts, TCR beta CDR3 regions were amplified. Primed by the HTBI set, a first-round RT-PCR was run on the TCR CDR3. TCRdb recomputed calls from the multiplex PCR reads with MiXCR, one row per CDR3 protein. The sample comprises approximately 600,000 distinct CDR3 sequences, 15% to 20% of which are singletons, and less than 4.5% rests with the top ten.

The source of this sequence is a woman in her 30s with Graves' hyperthyroidism. Input material: blood. The chain joins TRBV10-3 to TRBJ2-7; TRBD1 is a possible D gene (6 bases). The CDR3 is CAISESGRGYEQYF. For the CDR3, the DNA is TGTGCCATCAGTGAGTCGGGCAGGGGTTACGAGCAGTACTTC.